The clone carrying this T cell receptor (beta chain) was seen a few times. This specimen belongs to a study of T cells after yellow fever vaccination. Via MiXCR, TCRdb re-called the 5' RACE reads, giving one row per CDR3 protein. The table has about 170,000 distinct CDR3 sequences, 9.5% to 11% seen once; the top ten hold roughly a third. Trimming cost V 4 bases and J 6 bases, with 15 bases left between them. This CDR3 is built from 14 residues. The sequence was collected from a man younger than 35 who received the YFV17D yellow fever vaccine. The sample here was CD8+ T cells sorted from PBMCs, taken 15 days after the yellow fever booster vaccination. The gene calls are TRBV12-3 or TRBV12-4 and TRBJ1-1; D is ambiguous. CDR3 bases: TGTGCCAGCAGTTCTAACGGCCCCCACGCTGAAGCTTTCTTT. It encodes CASSSNGPHAEAFF.